The 6 T cell receptor beta chains below all came from one sample that was sequenced in a study of cytomegalovirus exposure and HLA in healthy donors. It was with 60 Vbeta and 13 Jbeta primers that the PCR ran. The data were produced by immunoSEQ multiplex PCR, yet TCRdb's version contains in-frame clones alone and is incomplete. This sample has some 150,000 clones; roughly three quarters occur once, and the top ten carry over 1.1%. What was sequenced was PBMCs. Receptors were obtained from a man between 60 and 75 years old in good health and CMV-seronegative.

The chain has TRBV5-4 and TRBJ2-7, with a possible D match to TRBD1 (6 bases). The CDR3 length is 15 residues. V was cut by 6 bases and J by 6 bases, with 22 bases left in between. The germline V gene has CDR1 SGHNT and CDR2 YYREEE (reference sequence). CDR3 protein: CASNLRGGASAEQYF. Here the CDR3 DNA reads TGTGCCAGCAACCTGCGTGGGGGCGCATCGGCCGAGCAGTACTTC.

The rearrangement joins TRBV27 to TRBJ2-5, with 8 bases identical to TRBD1. This CDR3 comprises 15 residues. Trimming took 7 bases from V and 4 from J; bases not matched to a gene: 11. The germline V gene has CDR1 MNHEY and CDR2 SMNVEV (reference sequence). The CDR3 DNA is TGTGCCAGCAACTCGGGACAGGTCCCGGGAGAGACCCAGTACTTC. Amino acids: CASNSGQVPGETQYF.

This rearrangement joins TRBV11-1 to TRBJ1-2; D is possibly TRBD1 (5 bases). Germline values: CDR1 SGHAT, CDR2 FQDESV (reference sequence). V shed 3 bases and J shed 3 bases, with 8 bases lying between them. This CDR3 is 13 amino acids long. CDR3 loop: CASSFPGDYGYTF. The CDR3 DNA reads as TGTGCCAGCAGCTTTCCGGGGGACTATGGCTACACCTTC.

The genes are TRBV7-2 and TRBJ2-7; 7 nucleotides agree with TRBD1. The CDR3 is 15 amino acids. CDR1 is SGHTA and CDR2 is FQGNSA in the germline V gene. With 4 bases clipped from V and 4 bases from J, the junction kept 10 bases outside the gene matches. The CDR3 protein is CASSSAAGTEYEQYF. The CDR3 region has the DNA TGTGCCAGCAGCTCCGCAGCCGGGACAGAATACGAGCAGTACTTC.

This sequence joins TRBV18 and TRBJ2-3; D not certain. Germline assignment: CDR1 KGHSH and CDR2 LQKENI. V gave up 6 bases and J gave up 1 base, with 8 bases separating them. This CDR3 is built from 13 residues. CDR3 DNA sequence: TGTGCCAGCTCCTCAGTGGGCACAGATACGCAGTATTTT. Translated: CASSSVGTDTQYF.

This clone came up a few times. This chain links TRBV7-6 with TRBJ2-7; 9 nucleotides match TRBD2. The CDR3 has 15 amino acids. With V trimmed by 5 bases and J by 0 bases, 5 bases remained unmatched. Germline CDR1 reads SGHVS; CDR2 reads FNYEAQ. The CDR3 DNA reads TGTGCCAGCAGCCTCCAGACTAGCGGCTCCTACGAGCAGTACTTC. Translated: CASSLQTSGSYEQYF.